Below are 24 T cell receptor beta chains sequenced from a single sample in a study of blood T cell repertoires in COVID-19. Sequencing used immunoSEQ multiplex PCR; TCRdb keeps in-frame clones, though not all of them. This sample carries 250,000 to 300,000 clones, around 84% of them seen once, and the ten largest clones take around 4%. The sequenced material came from peripheral blood. All receptors derive from a man between 60 and 75 years old with acute or convalescent COVID-19.

The gene calls are TRBV19 and TRBJ1-6; D is undetermined. CDR1 is LNHDA, CDR2 SQIVND, per germline (reference sequence). The CDR3 totals 16 residues. Trimming shortened V by 6 bases and J by 8 bases, and 20 bases separated the two germline ends. In nucleotides, the CDR3 is TGTGCCAGTAGCACCTTCTCTCGACAAGGCTATTCACCCCTCCACTTT. Translation: CASSTFSRQGYSPLHF.

Remarks on this clone: The same CDR3 can be traced to other DNA sequences in this sample. The chain has TRBV2 and TRBJ2-7; 7 bases are a match to TRBD1. Germline V gene lookup returns CDR1 SNHLY and CDR2 FYNNEI. The CDR3 totals 12 residues. Trimming took 4 bases from V and 3 from J; bases not matched to a gene: 0. CDR3 residues: CASSGTGYEQYF. CDR3 sequence (DNA): TGTGCCAGCAGTGGGACAGGCTACGAGCAGTACTTC.

J is TRBJ1-4 and V is TRBV18, with D possibly TRBD1 on 5 matching bases. This CDR3 contains 15 residues. Germline V gene lookup returns CDR1 KGHSH and CDR2 LQKENI. Between the trimmed V and J ends, which lost 3 bases and 9 bases, there was a span of 17 bases. The CDR3 sequence: CASSPDDTGGKKLFF. Written as DNA, the CDR3 is TGTGCCAGCTCACCCGATGACACGGGGGGGAAAAAACTGTTTTTT.

This clone was counted once. This chain links TRBV6-6 with TRBJ2-3; 8 bases are a match to TRBD2. The CDR3 loop spans 12 amino acids. The germline CDR1 and CDR2 sequences are MNHNY and SVGAGI (reference sequence). V was clipped by 11 bases and J by 4 bases; unmatched bases: 5. The DNA of the CDR3 is TGTGCCGTCGGGGGGGTCTCAGATACGCAGTATTTT. It is translated as CAVGGVSDTQYF.

The chain recombines TRBV28 with TRBJ2-7, with 8 bases matching TRBD1. The CDR3 has 15 amino acids. The J segment lost 0 bases and the V segment lost 10 bases, leaving 11 bases of the junction unmatched. The germline V gene has CDR1 MDHEN and CDR2 SYDVKM. The CDR3, as DNA: TGTGCCACCCTCCCGGAGGGACAGGTCTCCTACGAGCAGTACTTC. Translated, it gives CATLPEGQVSYEQYF. The full variable domain, in which reference TRBV28 and TRBJ2-7 provide the parts outside the CDR3, is DVKVTQSSRYLVKRTGEKVFLECVQDMDHENMFWYRQDPGLGLRLIYFSYDVKMKEKGDIPEGYSVSREKKERFSLILESASTNQTSMYLCATLPEGQVSYEQYFGPGTRLTVT.

The chain carries TRBV11-2 and TRBJ2-1; 7 bases line up with TRBD2. The CDR3 has 14 amino acids. The ends lost 2 bases at V and 9 bases at J; junction bases unmatched: 7. Per germline, CDR1 SGHAT and CDR2 FQNNGV. CDR3 loop: CASSLSGGRLEQFF. In nucleotides, the CDR3 is TGTGCCAGCAGCTTATCGGGCGGGAGACTTGAGCAGTTCTTC.

The genes are TRBV5-1 and TRBJ2-1; tentatively, D is TRBD2 (5 bases). Germline V gene lookup returns CDR1 SGHRS and CDR2 YFSETQ. Trimming removed 3 bases at V and 5 bases at J, with 12 bases between. This CDR3 spans 14 amino acids. The DNA of the CDR3 is TGCGCCAGCAGCTGGAGGTTACCCGACAATGAGCAGTTCTTC. Translating it yields CASSWRLPDNEQFF.

As to this clone: One end of the junction does not line up with germline, which may come from a read error. The J gene is TRBJ2-4, the V gene TRBV3-1 (or the pseudogene TRBV3-2), with a tentative D call TRBD2 (6 bases). Looked up from germline, CDR1 is LGHDT and CDR2 is YNNKEL (reference sequence). The CDR3 is made up of 12 amino acids. The CDR3 here is CASSQGPGLAVF. CDR3 DNA sequence: TGTGCCAGCAGCCAAGGACCGGGACTCGCCGTTTTC.

This chain joins TRBV7-2 and TRBJ2-2; 16 positions agree with TRBD2. Germline CDR1 SGHTA, CDR2 FQGNSA. J was trimmed by 8 bases and V by 5 bases; bases with no gene match: 8. This CDR3 has 17 amino acids. The CDR3 spells CASSAQPGLAGGGELFF. The DNA of the CDR3 is TGTGCCAGCAGCGCCCAACCGGGACTAGCGGGAGGGGGGGAGCTGTTTTTT.

The chain joins TRBV4-3 to TRBJ2-5; D is undetermined. The CDR3 loop spans 14 amino acids. Trimming shortened V by 0 bases and J by 5 bases, and 10 bases separated the two germline ends. CDR1 and CDR2 from the germline V gene are LGHNA and YSLEER. The CDR3 nucleotides are TGCGCCAGCAGCCAAGATCTCTCCGGTGAGACCCAGTACTTC. It yields the protein CASSQDLSGETQYF.

V and J are TRBV27 and TRBJ2-3; D gene ambiguous. CDR1 MNHEY and CDR2 SMNVEV come from the germline V gene (reference sequence). V was trimmed by 8 bases and J by 0 bases, leaving 6 bases between them. The CDR3 loop spans 12 amino acids. This CDR3 reads CASGRSTDTQYF. The CDR3 nucleotides read TGTGCCAGCGGCCGTAGCACAGATACGCAGTATTTT.

The chain has TRBV7-9 and TRBJ2-5, with 7 bases aligning to TRBD1. The CDR3 has 14 amino acids. CDR1 and CDR2 (germline): SEHNR, FQNEAQ (reference sequence). The trim removed 5 bases at V and 5 bases at J, leaving 8 bases unmatched. The CDR3 DNA sequence: TGTGCCAGCAGCGTCACAGGGGTAGGGGAGACCCAGTACTTC. Protein sequence: CASSVTGVGETQYF.

The sample holds a few counts of this clone. J is TRBJ2-7 and V is TRBV29-1, with D possibly matching TRBD2 (5 bases). Germline assignment: CDR1 SQVTM and CDR2 ANQGSEA. Trimming cost V 0 bases and J 0 bases, with 12 bases left between them. The CDR3 spans 15 residues. CDR3 DNA sequence: TGCAGCGTTGAAGAGGAGGCGGTTAGCTCCTACGAGCAGTACTTC. It codes for CSVEEEAVSSYEQYF.

This clone appeared once. The chain joins TRBV6-5 to TRBJ1-2; D is unresolved. Germline assignment: CDR1 MNHEY and CDR2 SVGAGI. CDR3 size: 14 residues. Trimming stripped 6 bases from V and 2 bases from J, with 13 bases between. The CDR3 region has the DNA TGTGCCAGCAGCACCGGGTCTTCAAACTATGGCTACACCTTC. This codes for CASSTGSSNYGYTF.

This rearrangement joins TRBV7-2 to TRBJ2-1; a possible D gene is TRBD2 (6 bases). Germline V gives CDR1 SGHTA, CDR2 FQGNSA. V was clipped by 0 bases and J by 7 bases, with 13 bases between them. This CDR3 region has 15 residues. The CDR3 DNA sequence: TGTGCCAGCAGCTTAGCACTAGGGCGGGGTAATGAGCAGTTCTTC. This codes for CASSLALGRGNEQFF.

This sequence joins TRBV12-5 and TRBJ1-2; 8 nucleotides align to TRBD1. Germline loops: CDR1 LGHNT, CDR2 FRNRAP. The CDR3 is 18 residues long. The junction had 17 bases not matched to a gene; V was cut back by 7 bases and J by 1 base. The CDR3 DNA reads as TGTGCTAGTGCCCATTACCGCCCGGGGACAGGCTATAACTATGGCTACACCTTC. Translation gives CASAHYRPGTGYNYGYTF.

V usage is TRBV6-5 and J usage is TRBJ1-1; D not resolved. The length of the CDR3 is 12 residues. The V gene's germline CDR1 is MNHEY and CDR2 SVGAGI. V was shortened by 7 bases and J by 3 bases, with 9 bases between the two germline ends. CDR3 sequence: CASNGLDTEAFF. The CDR3 region has the DNA TGTGCCAGCAACGGGTTGGACACTGAAGCTTTCTTT.

The chain recombines TRBV10-3 with TRBJ2-6; 11 positions match TRBD2. V lost 0 bases to trimming and J lost 2 bases; unmatched junction nucleotides: 0. The CDR3 contains 17 residues. Per the germline V gene, CDR1 is ENHRY and CDR2 is SYGVKD. CDR3 coding DNA: TGTGCCATCAGTGAGTCGGGACTAGCGGCTGGGGCCAACGTCCTGACTTTC. The encoded protein is CAISESGLAAGANVLTF.

In regard to this clone: Other DNA sequences within the sample encode an identical CDR3. The V gene is TRBV2, the J gene TRBJ2-7; D uncertain. Trimming stripped 1 base from V and 0 bases from J, with 13 bases between. This CDR3 has 16 amino acids. Germline V lookup: CDR1 SNHLY, CDR2 FYNNEI. CDR3 protein: CASSEGRALSSYEQYF. The CDR3 nucleotides are TGTGCCAGCAGTGAAGGCCGCGCACTTAGCTCCTACGAGCAGTACTTC.

Turning to this clone: The sample holds other DNA sequences that translate to the same CDR3. The rearrangement uses TRBV19 and TRBJ2-5, with 7 bases aligning to TRBD1. The germline gives CDR1 LNHDA, CDR2 SQIVND (reference sequence). This CDR3 comprises 13 residues. With V trimmed by 4 bases and J by 2 bases, 1 base remained unmatched. CDR3 residues: CASSRTGQETQYF. In nucleotides, the CDR3 is TGTGCCAGTAGTAGGACAGGACAAGAGACCCAGTACTTC.

This clone was counted a single time. The chain joins TRBV7-3 to TRBJ2-1, with D perhaps matching TRBD2 (5 bases). V was cut by 5 bases and J by 9 bases, with 20 bases left in between. Per germline, CDR1 SGHTA and CDR2 FQGTGA. The length of the CDR3 is 15 residues. CDR3 in amino acids: CASSIAASDSVEQFF. CDR3 DNA sequence: TGTGCCAGCAGCATTGCGGCGTCGGACTCGGTTGAGCAGTTCTTC.

In this sample, this clone turned up a few times. The rearrangement links TRBV9 to TRBJ2-1; possible D gene TRBD2, 6 bases. The CDR3 extends over 16 amino acids. V lost 3 bases to trimming and J lost 4 bases, with 17 bases between them. Germline V gene lookup returns CDR1 SGDLS and CDR2 YYNGEE. CDR3 residues: CASSDRSGGPYNEQFF. In DNA form, the CDR3 reads TGTGCCAGCAGCGACCGTAGCGGTGGCCCATACAATGAGCAGTTCTTC.

The rearrangement links TRBV12-3 or TRBV12-4 to TRBJ1-2; TRBD1 aligns across 7 bases. The CDR3 contains 13 residues. Losses at the gene ends were 3 bases for V and 8 bases for J; bases not matched to a gene: 6. The CDR3: CASSLDRSIGYTF. The CDR3 region has the DNA TGTGCCAGCAGTTTGGACAGGTCGATCGGCTACACCTTC.

As to this clone: Within the sample, other DNA sequences also encode this same CDR3. The V and J genes are TRBV29-1 and TRBJ2-1; TRBD2 matches at 11 bases. Germline lookup yields CDR1 SQVTM and CDR2 ANQGSEA. There are 14 residues in the CDR3. V was clipped by 4 bases and J by 5 bases; unmatched bases: 4. The CDR3: CSVVLAGGDNEQFF. The DNA for the CDR3 is TGCAGCGTTGTTTTAGCGGGAGGGGACAATGAGCAGTTCTTC.